These T cell receptor beta chains were read from a single sample in a study of human T cells and chemical hapten exposure. Via MiXCR, TCRdb re-called the 5' RACE reads, giving one row per CDR3 protein. The sample records around 82,000 distinct CDR3 sequences, under 10% being singletons. The receptors were gathered from a male donor in good health. The conserved cysteine and the conserved F or W are not part of the CDR3 here. The D gene is left open where the match is weak.

j_call v_call d_call cdr3_aa
TRBJ1-5 TRBV5-1 TRBD1 ASSTGQIDQPQH
TRBJ2-3 TRBV5-4 TRBD1 ASSFQGATDTQY
TRBJ1-1 TRBV7-6 TRBD1 ASGQQGGLYTEAF
TRBJ1-1 TRBV2 NA ASRDRGLNTEAF
TRBJ2-3 TRBV25-1 TRBD2 ASSEEAGRYGTDTQY
TRBJ1-3 TRBV15 NA ATSSGTLSGNTIY
TRBJ1-1 TRBV6-4 NA ASSDQVNTEAF
TRBJ2-1 TRBV7-8 NA ASSLIRGGYEQF
TRBJ2-2 TRBV9 NA ASNVGANTGELF
TRBJ1-4 TRBV20-1 NA SAGGQVNEKLF
TRBJ2-2 TRBV11-2 TRBD1 ASRPIGQGNTGELF
TRBJ1-5 TRBV27 TRBD1 ASSLAGGNQPQH
TRBJ2-7 TRBV12-5 NA ASGRSGQYSYEQY
TRBJ2-3 TRBV4-2 TRBD2 ASSPRTSGRADTQY
TRBJ1-1 TRBV20-1 NA STTGSTEAF
TRBJ2-7 TRBV14 NA ASSQGTEEQY
TRBJ1-4 TRBV11-2 NA ASSLDNEKLF
TRBJ2-5 TRBV20-1 NA SASQLVGQETQY
TRBJ1-1 TRBV12-5 NA ASGLVGKTNTEAF
TRBJ2-1 TRBV2 TRBD1 ASNGQGSDEQF
TRBJ1-5 TRBV7-6 NA ASSTGAVQPQH
TRBJ2-5 TRBV12-3/TRBV12-4 NA ASSFLGGRETQY
TRBJ1-5 TRBV20-1 NA SAVSRERLQPQH
TRBJ1-1 TRBV6-5 NA ASSYFGSGAGTEAF
TRBJ2-3 TRBV28 TRBD1 ASSLRQGITDTQY
TRBJ2-3 TRBV6-2/TRBV6-3 TRBD1 ASSFDRGTDTQY
TRBJ1-1 TRBV2 NA ASREPRGFDTEAF
TRBJ2-1 TRBV4-3 NA ASSQDRGYEQF
TRBJ1-1 TRBV3-1 NA ASSQGLFQNTEAF
TRBJ1-1 TRBV5-1 NA ASSSTGMGMNTEAF
TRBJ2-5 TRBV12-3/TRBV12-4 NA ATSQGQETQY
TRBJ2-1 TRBV5-5 NA ASSLVPAGWSSYNEQF
TRBJ1-1 TRBV4-2 TRBD1 ASSQDGGTVDTEAF
TRBJ2-1 TRBV7-6 TRBD2 ASSSTSGSSYNEQF
TRBJ1-1 TRBV7-6 TRBD1 ASSDPGQGTEAF
TRBJ1-5 TRBV6-2/TRBV6-3 NA ASSFVTGNQPQH
TRBJ1-2 TRBV5-1 TRBD1 ASSWGQEFYGYT
TRBJ2-1 TRBV6-1 TRBD2 AISGLAGTYNEQF